Below are 9 T cell receptor beta chains sequenced from a single sample in a study of a mutant IDH1 vaccine in newly diagnosed glioma (dated by TCRdb to 2020 to 2023). In the paper's terms, the time point label means: week 47, end of study. Each vaccine dose, consisting of 300 ug of a 20-mer mutant IDH1 peptide in Montanide, was administered subcutaneously with topical imiquimod. Receptor libraries were prepared by the immunoSEQ multiplex PCR assay. TCRdb's version of the immuneACCESS table is confined to in-frame rearrangements and falls short of the full clone set. An unresolved V gene accounts for under half of the shortfall where checked; the remainder is of unknown origin. Counted in this sample were around 60,000 clones; roughly 87% of them appeared once. 3.8% of the sample is taken by the ten largest. Their antigens are not known. Sequenced here: PBMCs, sampled from a glioma patient whose treatment included an IDH1 peptide vaccine. These receptors came from a man younger than 45 with glioma.

This clone was seen only once. The CDR3 DNA reads TGTGCCAGCAGCTCCCTATACAGGACAACTAACTATGGCTACACCTTC. As protein: CASSSLYRTTNYGYTF. The chain recombines TRBV13 with TRBJ1-2; TRBD1 is a possible D gene (5 bases). The CDR3 covers 16 residues. The germline CDR1 and CDR2 sequences are PRHDT and FYEKMQ (reference sequence). Trimming left V 4 bases short and J 0 bases short, with 15 bases between.

Only a few counts were recorded for this clone. The chain couples TRBV6-1 to TRBJ1-6; D unclear. The CDR3 length is 13 residues. V gave up 5 bases and J gave up 7 bases, with 9 bases separating them. Germline CDR1 is MNHNS and CDR2 is SASEGT. CDR3 nucleotide sequence: TGTGCCAGCAGTCCTGCAACAAATTCACCCCTCCACTTT. Encoded protein: CASSPATNSPLHF.

The genes are TRBV19 and TRBJ1-5; 8 bases are a match to TRBD1. Germline CDR1 reads LNHDA; CDR2 reads SQIVND (reference sequence). Trimming cost V 7 bases and J 7 bases; bases outside gene matches: 9. The CDR3 has 14 residues. DNA of the CDR3: TGTGCCAGTACCGTCGCCGGGACAGGCCAGCCCCAGCATTTT. This translates into CASTVAGTGQPQHF.

This clone occurred once. CDR3 in amino acids: CASSPPDQGMRGYTF. The CDR3 DNA reads TGTGCCAGCAGCCCACCGGACCAAGGAATGAGGGGCTACACCTTC. The chain employs TRBV5-6 and TRBJ1-2, with D unresolved. From germline, CDR1 is SGHDT and CDR2 YYEEEE. V dropped 4 bases and J dropped 8 bases, with 21 bases sitting between them. CDR3 length: 15 amino acids.

This chain connects TRBV6-1 to TRBJ2-2, with 8 bases aligning to TRBD1. The CDR3 has 17 residues. J was trimmed by 5 bases and V by 0 bases; bases with no gene match: 8. The germline CDR1 and CDR2 sequences are MNHNS and SASEGT. The CDR3 DNA follows: TGTGCCAGCAGTGAAGCGGGCAGGGGGCGTGGGACCGGGGAGCTGTTTTTT. Translated, it gives CASSEAGRGRGTGELFF.

The rearrangement links TRBV6-6 to TRBJ2-7; D is possibly TRBD2 (7 bases). The CDR3 totals 16 residues. CDR1 is MNHNY, CDR2 SVGAGI, per germline (reference sequence). The ends were cut back, 0 bases at V and 7 bases at J, with 19 bases in the middle. CDR3 in amino acids: CASSYSRGGEVREQYF. DNA for the CDR3: TGTGCCAGCAGTTACTCGAGGGGGGGCGAAGTTCGAGAGCAGTACTTC.

The rearrangement uses TRBV28 and TRBJ2-5, with 11 bases identical to TRBD2. This CDR3 has 15 residues. V was clipped by 5 bases and J by 3 bases; unmatched bases: 5. Germline assignment: CDR1 MDHEN and CDR2 SYDVKM. CDR3 in amino acids: CASSKPGLAEETQYF. Written as DNA, the CDR3 is TGTGCCAGCAGTAAACCGGGACTAGCGGAAGAGACCCAGTACTTC.

The chain has TRBV29-1 and TRBJ2-5; unclear D gene. The CDR3 runs to 15 residues. V lost 3 bases, J lost 5 bases, and 19 bases lay in between. Germline V gene lookup returns CDR1 SQVTM and CDR2 ANQGSEA. In DNA form, the CDR3 reads TGCAGCGTTGACGGTGCCGACCTACCTAGGGAGACCCAGTACTTC. This sequence encodes CSVDGADLPRETQYF.

The gene calls are TRBV28 and TRBJ1-2; D not resolved. Trimming removed 4 bases at V and 6 bases at J, with 3 bases between. Germline CDR1 MDHEN, CDR2 SYDVKM. The CDR3 length is 10 residues. CDR3 bases: TGTGCCAGCAGTTACAATGGCTACACCTTC. Protein sequence: CASSYNGYTF.